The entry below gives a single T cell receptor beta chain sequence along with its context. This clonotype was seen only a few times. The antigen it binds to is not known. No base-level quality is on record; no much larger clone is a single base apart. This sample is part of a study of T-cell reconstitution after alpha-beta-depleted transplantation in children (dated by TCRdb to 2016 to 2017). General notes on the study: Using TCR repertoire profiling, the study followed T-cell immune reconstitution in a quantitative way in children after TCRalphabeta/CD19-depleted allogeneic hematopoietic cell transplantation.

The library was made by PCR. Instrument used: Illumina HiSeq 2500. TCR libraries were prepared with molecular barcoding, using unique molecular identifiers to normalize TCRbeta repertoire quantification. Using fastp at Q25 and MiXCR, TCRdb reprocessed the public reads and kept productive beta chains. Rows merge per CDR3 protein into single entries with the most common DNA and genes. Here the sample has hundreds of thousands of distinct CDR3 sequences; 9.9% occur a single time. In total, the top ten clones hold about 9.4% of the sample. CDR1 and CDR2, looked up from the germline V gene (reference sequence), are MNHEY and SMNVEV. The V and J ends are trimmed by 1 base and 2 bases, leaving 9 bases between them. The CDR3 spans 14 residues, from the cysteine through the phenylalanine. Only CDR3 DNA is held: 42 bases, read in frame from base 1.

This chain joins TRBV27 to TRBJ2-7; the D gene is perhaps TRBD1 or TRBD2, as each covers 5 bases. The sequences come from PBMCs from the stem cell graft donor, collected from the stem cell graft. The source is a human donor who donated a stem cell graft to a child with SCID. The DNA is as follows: TGTGCCAGCAGTTTATGGCCGGGGCCCTACGAGCAGTACTTC. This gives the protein CASSLWPGPYEQYF.